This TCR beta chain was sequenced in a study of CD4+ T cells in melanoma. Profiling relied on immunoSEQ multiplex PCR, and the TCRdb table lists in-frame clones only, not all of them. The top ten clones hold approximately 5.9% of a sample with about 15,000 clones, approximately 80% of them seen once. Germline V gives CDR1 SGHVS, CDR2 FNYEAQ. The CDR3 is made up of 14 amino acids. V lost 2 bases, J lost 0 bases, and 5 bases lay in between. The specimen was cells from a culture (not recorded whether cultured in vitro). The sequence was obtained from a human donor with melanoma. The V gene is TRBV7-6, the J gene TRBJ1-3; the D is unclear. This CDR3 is CASSLRRSGNTIYF. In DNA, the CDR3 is TGTGCCAGCAGCTTACGCCGCTCTGGAAACACCATATATTTT.